A single sample gave rise to the 9 T cell receptor beta chains below, sequenced in a study of breast tumors, draining lymph nodes, adjacent tissues. Samples came from axillary lymph nodes draining the breast cancer. TCRdb processed the multiplex PCR reads anew with MiXCR; each CDR3 protein has one entry. Found here are about 130,000 distinct CDR3 sequences, 21% of them singletons; the top ten hold 2% to 2.5%. The sample consisted of axillary lymph node tissue. Receptor source: a female donor with breast cancer. Some clones in this sample may be carry-over from other donors' samples.

The sample holds many counts of this clonotype. The V and J genes are TRBV30 and TRBJ2-1, with no clear D. Germline values: CDR1 GTSNPN, CDR2 SVGIG (reference sequence). V was trimmed by 7 bases and J by 9 bases, leaving 13 bases between them. The CDR3 is 11 residues long. The CDR3 region has the DNA TGTGCCTCCCTTAAGGTTGGTGAGCAGTTCTTC. As protein: CASLKVGEQFF. The full variable domain, its missing parts supplied by reference TRBV30 and TRBJ2-1, is SQTIHQWPATLVQPVGSPLSLECTVEGTSNPNLYWYRQAAGRGLQLLFYSVGIGQISSEVPQNLSASRPQDRQFILSSKKLLLSDSGFYLCASLKVGEQFFGPGTRLTVL.

This clonotype appeared many times. V gene TRBV5-5 combines with J gene TRBJ2-5; the D is unclear. The CDR3 is 12 amino acids. CDR1 and CDR2 (germline): SGHKS, YYEKEE (reference sequence). Trimming took off 3 bases at V and 9 bases at J, with 12 bases between the two ends. The CDR3 sequence: CASSSDRLAQYF. CDR3 nucleotide sequence: TGTGCCAGCAGCTCGGACCGCCTCGCCCAGTACTTC.

This clonotype was counted many times. The chain joins TRBV4-1 to TRBJ2-5; 13 bases agree with TRBD2. Germline CDR1 is MGHRA and CDR2 is YSYEKL. V was pared by 3 bases and J by 5 bases, with 9 bases of the junction left unmatched. The CDR3 sequence is 17 residues long. The CDR3 nucleotides read TGCGCCAGCAGCCAGGGGACTAGCGGGGCTTTCATGGAGACCCAGTACTTC. Its protein is CASSQGTSGAFMETQYF.

In its sample, this clonotype was seen once. With a much larger clone just one base away, this may be a read error. This chain uses TRBV5-5 with TRBJ2-1; D is undetermined. The CDR3 is 13 residues long. CDR1 and CDR2 (germline): SGHKS, YYEKEE (reference sequence). CDR3: CGSSLVFANEQFF. The CDR3 bases are TGTGGCAGCAGCTTGGTTTTCGCAAATGAGCAGTTCTTC.

For this clonotype: The junction differs from germline at one of its ends, possibly a read error. The chain employs TRBV7-9 and TRBJ2-7, with 10 bases identical to TRBD1. The CDR3 has 15 amino acids. Per the germline V gene, CDR1 is SEHNR and CDR2 is FQNEAQ (reference sequence). CDR3 nucleotide sequence: TGTGCCAGCAGTAATTCCGGGACAGGGGAACGCGGGCAGCACTTC. Amino acids: CASSNSGTGERGQHF. Drawing the rest from reference TRBV7-9 and TRBJ2-7, the complete variable domain is DTGVSQNPRHKITKRGQNVTFRCDPISEHNRLYWYRQTLGQGPEFLTYFQNEAQLEKSRLLSDRFSAERPKGSFSTLEIQRTEQGDSAMYLCASSNSGTGERGQHFGPGTRLTVT.

In regard to this clonotype: Just one base apart from a much larger clone, this may be a read error. CDR3 region: CASRQGFAWGEQFF. DNA of the CDR3: TGTGCCAGCAGGCAAGGATTCGCCTGGGGGGAGCAGTTCTTC. This chain links TRBV14 with TRBJ2-1, with D perhaps given as TRBD1 or TRBD2 (5 bases each). This CDR3 contains 14 residues. Germline V gives CDR1 SGHDN, CDR2 FVKESK.

This clonotype occurred many times. This chain joins TRBV27 and TRBJ1-6, with no clear D. Per germline, CDR1 MNHEY and CDR2 SMNVEV (reference sequence). V dropped 5 bases and J dropped 7 bases, with 12 bases sitting between them. The CDR3 loop spans 14 amino acids. The CDR3, as DNA: TGTGCCAGCAGTCCAAGTTCCCGAAATTCACCCCTCCACTTT. Translating it yields CASSPSSRNSPLHF.

As concerns this clonotype: With a much larger clone just one base away, this may be a read error. The chain employs TRBV6-1 and TRBJ2-1; 10 bases are a match to TRBD1. The trim removed 7 bases at V and 6 bases at J, leaving 9 bases unmatched. The CDR3 consists of 15 residues. Germline lookup yields CDR1 MNHNS and CDR2 SASEGT. The chain's CDR3 is CASIVWDRGGNEQFF. The CDR3, as DNA: TGTGCCAGCATTGTTTGGGACAGGGGAGGCAATGAGCAGTTCTTC.

About this clonotype: This may stem from a read error, because a much larger clone lies one nucleotide away. The CDR3 ends on some other residue instead of the conserved phenylalanine or tryptophan, so this is likely a read error. V and J are TRBV2 and TRBJ2-5; 11 bases agree with TRBD2. The CDR3 length is 15 residues. With V trimmed by 4 bases and J by 5 bases, 6 bases remained unmatched. Germline V CDR1 and CDR2: SNHLY, FYNNEI. The CDR3, as DNA: TGTGCCAGCAGTGGCAGACTAGCGGGAAGGGAGACCCAGTACCTC. This translates into CASSGRLAGRETQYL.